One sample yielded the 12 T cell receptor beta chains listed below, sequenced in a study of cytomegalovirus exposure and HLA in healthy donors. The study ran its PCR with 60 Vbeta and 13 Jbeta primers. Clones were read by immunoSEQ multiplex PCR, and TCRdb kept only the in-frame ones, dropping some. The sample yields about 190,000 clones, 65% to 80% seen once. The material sequenced was PBMCs. The receptors here all came from a man in his thirties or forties in good health and CMV-seropositive.

The chain carries TRBV7-2 and TRBJ2-7; D call uncertain. CDR1 is SGHTA, CDR2 FQGNSA, per germline. Trimming removed 0 bases from V and 3 bases from J, with 6 bases in between. The CDR3 is 13 residues long. The CDR3 here is CASSLAVLYEQYF. The CDR3 DNA sequence: TGTGCCAGCAGCTTAGCCGTCCTCTACGAGCAGTACTTC. Based on the CDR3 plus reference TRBV7-2 and TRBJ2-7, the full variable domain is GAGVSQSPSNKVTEKGKDVELRCDPISGHTALYWYRQSLGQGLEFLIYFQGNSAPDKSGLPSDRFSAERTGGSVSTLTIQRTQQEDSAVYLCASSLAVLYEQYFGPGTRLTVT.

The chain joins TRBV19 to TRBJ1-2; tentatively, D is TRBD1 (5 bases). Germline CDR1 reads LNHDA; CDR2 reads SQIVND (reference sequence). This CDR3 has 14 amino acids. Between the trimmed V and J ends, which lost 0 bases and 8 bases, there was a span of 13 bases. The CDR3 coding sequence is TGTGCCAGTAGTATAGAGGGCAGGGTCTACGGCTACACCTTC. This codes for CASSIEGRVYGYTF.

The V call is TRBV30, the J call TRBJ1-2; D not certain. Deletions cut 2 bases from V and 8 bases from J, with 6 bases between. Germline CDR1 GTSNPN, CDR2 SVGIG (reference sequence). The CDR3 contains 10 residues. DNA of the CDR3: TGTGCCTGGAGTTCGGGAGGCTACACCTTC. Amino acid sequence: CAWSSGGYTF.

The rearrangement uses TRBV7-2 and TRBJ1-1, with unresolved D. Between the trimmed V and J ends, which lost 7 bases and 5 bases, there was a span of 17 bases. The length of the CDR3 is 14 residues. Germline CDR1 reads SGHTA; CDR2 reads FQGNSA. CDR3 residues: CASIVRGMGTEAFF. DNA for the CDR3: TGTGCCAGCATCGTCCGGGGTATGGGAACTGAAGCTTTCTTT.

CDR3 residues: CSWGNSYEQYF. In DNA, the CDR3 is TGCTCCTGGGGCAACTCCTACGAGCAGTACTTC. This chain connects TRBV20-1 to TRBJ2-7; the D gene is possibly TRBD1 (5 bases). Looked up from germline, CDR1 is DFQATT and CDR2 is SNEGSKA (reference sequence). This CDR3 region has 11 residues.

The chain joins TRBV7-2 to TRBJ2-7; tentatively, D is TRBD1 (6 bases). Germline V gene lookup returns CDR1 SGHTA and CDR2 FQGNSA. The V end lost 0 bases, the J end lost 8 bases, and 20 bases lay between the germline ends. CDR3 length equals 16 residues. Written as DNA, the CDR3 is TGTGCCAGCAGCTTAGCCCCTACTCTTACAGGGATTCAGCAGTACTTC. It yields the protein CASSLAPTLTGIQQYF.

The gene calls are TRBV7-2 and TRBJ2-1, with TRBD2 matching 12 bases. From germline, CDR1 is SGHTA and CDR2 FQGNSA. V shed 5 bases, J shed 3 bases, and the junction held 2 bases outside the gene matches. The CDR3 sequence is 15 residues long. The DNA of the CDR3 is TGTGCCAGCAGCCGGACTAGCGGGAACTACAATGAGCAGTTCTTC. Translated: CASSRTSGNYNEQFF.

This clone was detected once. V usage is TRBV5-1 and J usage is TRBJ1-1; no clear D. From germline, CDR1 is SGHRS and CDR2 YFSETQ. Trimming left V 4 bases short and J 5 bases short, with 12 bases between. This CDR3 has 13 residues. CDR3 nucleotide sequence: TGCGCCAGCAGCGAGAACTCGGGAACTGAAGCTTTCTTT. Protein: CASSENSGTEAFF.

The chain uses TRBV9 and TRBJ1-3; D is ambiguous. V shed 0 bases and J shed 4 bases, with 8 bases lying between them. The CDR3 contains 14 residues. Germline CDR1 reads SGDLS; CDR2 reads YYNGEE. The CDR3 spells CASSVAWQGNTIYF. The CDR3 DNA sequence: TGTGCCAGCAGCGTAGCTTGGCAGGGAAACACCATATATTTT.

The chain employs TRBV7-3 and TRBJ2-3, with 14 bases fitting TRBD2. Germline trimming cut 5 bases from V and 3 bases from J; bases unmatched to any gene: 4. Germline assignment: CDR1 SGHTA and CDR2 FQGTGA. This CDR3 region has 16 residues. In nucleotides, the CDR3 is TGTGCCAGCAGCCGGACTAGCGGGGGGCTAACAGATACGCAGTATTTT. It codes for CASSRTSGGLTDTQYF.

The table lists this clone with a few counts. The V call is TRBV7-9, the J call TRBJ1-2, with a tentative D call TRBD1 (6 bases). CDR3 length: 14 residues. The germline V gene has CDR1 SEHNR and CDR2 FQNEAQ (reference sequence). With 4 bases removed from V and 2 bases from J, the gap between germline ends came to 11 bases. CDR3 DNA sequence: TGTGCCAGCAGCTATCGACAGGCCAACTATGGCTACACCTTC. Translation: CASSYRQANYGYTF.

This chain links TRBV7-8 with TRBJ2-1; 13 bases are a match to TRBD2. The germline V gene encodes CDR1 SGHVS and CDR2 FQNEAQ. The CDR3 length is 16 residues. J lost 7 bases, V lost 6 bases, and 9 bases had no gene match. The DNA for the CDR3 is TGTGCCAGCAGTCGACGACTAGCGGGAGGTGGGAATGAGCAGTTCTTC. This sequence encodes CASSRRLAGGGNEQFF.